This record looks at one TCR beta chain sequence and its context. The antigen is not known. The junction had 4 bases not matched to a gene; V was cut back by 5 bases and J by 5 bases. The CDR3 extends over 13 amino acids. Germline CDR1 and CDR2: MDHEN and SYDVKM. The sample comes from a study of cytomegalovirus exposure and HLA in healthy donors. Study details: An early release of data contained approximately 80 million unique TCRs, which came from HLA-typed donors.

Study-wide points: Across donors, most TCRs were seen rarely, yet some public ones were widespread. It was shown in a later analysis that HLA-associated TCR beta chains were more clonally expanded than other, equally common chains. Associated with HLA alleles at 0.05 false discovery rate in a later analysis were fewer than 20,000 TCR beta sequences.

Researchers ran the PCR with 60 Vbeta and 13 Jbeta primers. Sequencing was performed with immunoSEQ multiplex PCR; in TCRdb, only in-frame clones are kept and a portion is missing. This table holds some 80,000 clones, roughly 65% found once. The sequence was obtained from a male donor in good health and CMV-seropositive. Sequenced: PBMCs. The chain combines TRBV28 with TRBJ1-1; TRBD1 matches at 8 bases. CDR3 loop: CASSTTGGTEAFF. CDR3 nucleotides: TGTGCCAGCAGTACCACAGGGGGTACTGAAGCTTTCTTT.